This T cell receptor beta chain came from a study of blood T cell repertoires in COVID-19. V lost 1 base and J lost 9, with 13 bases in between. Germline CDR1 reads SGHDT; CDR2 reads YYEEEE. The CDR3 length is 13 residues. How the authors handled the data: Using reference gene primer amplification, nucleated cell counts were estimated. Here immunoSEQ multiplex PCR was the method, and the copy in TCRdb shows in-frame clones only, minus some. That table is the source of V, J and clone size, and D and trimming were worked out from the DNA. The table lists about 260,000 clones, just under 85% of them singletons, with over 1.5% in the top ten.

Sequencing was carried out using peripheral blood. The chain carries TRBV5-6 and TRBJ1-2; D is undetermined. The TCR originated in a woman of 80 years or more with acute or convalescent COVID-19. The CDR3 DNA reads as TGTGCCAGCAGCTTGATAGGACTGGTTAGCTACACCTTC. Its protein product is CASSLIGLVSYTF.